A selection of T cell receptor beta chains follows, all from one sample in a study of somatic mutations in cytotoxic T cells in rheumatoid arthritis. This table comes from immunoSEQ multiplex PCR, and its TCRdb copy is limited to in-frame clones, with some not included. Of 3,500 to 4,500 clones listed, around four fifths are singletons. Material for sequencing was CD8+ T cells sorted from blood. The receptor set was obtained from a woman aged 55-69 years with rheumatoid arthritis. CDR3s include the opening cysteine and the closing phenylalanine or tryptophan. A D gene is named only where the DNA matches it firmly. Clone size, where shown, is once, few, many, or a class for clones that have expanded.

CDR3 protein: CASSIRPSPGVEGYTF; CDR3 DNA: TGTGCCAGTAGTATTCGACCGAGCCCAGGCGTTGAAGGCTACACCTTC; CDR3 length: 16; clone size: NA; V gene: TRBV19; J gene: TRBJ1-2; D gene: NA
CDR3 protein: CASSSAGTGGQETQYF; CDR3 DNA: TGTGCCAGCAGTTCGGCCGGGACAGGGGGTCAAGAGACCCAGTACTTC; CDR3 length: 16; clone size: NA; V gene: TRBV6-5; J gene: TRBJ2-5; D gene: TRBD1
CDR3 protein: CASSYGAGGTGELFF; CDR3 DNA: TGTGCCAGCAGTTACGGGGCGGGGGGCACCGGGGAGCTGTTTTTT; CDR3 length: 15; clone size: NA; V gene: TRBV6-5; J gene: TRBJ2-2; D gene: TRBD2
CDR3 protein: CASSGRDRGFYEQYF; CDR3 DNA: TGTGCCAGCAGTGGGAGGGACAGGGGTTTTTACGAGCAGTACTTC; CDR3 length: 15; clone size: NA; V gene: TRBV2; J gene: TRBJ2-7; D gene: TRBD1
CDR3 protein: CASSDSRGGTDTQYF; CDR3 DNA: TGTGCCAGCAGTGACTCGCGGGGGGGCACAGATACGCAGTATTTT; CDR3 length: 15; clone size: NA; V gene: TRBV6-4; J gene: TRBJ2-3; D gene: TRBD2
CDR3 protein: CASSETSSGDYNEQFF; CDR3 DNA: TGTGCCAGCAGTGAGACCTCTAGCGGGGACTACAATGAGCAGTTCTTC; CDR3 length: 16; clone size: NA; V gene: TRBV6-1; J gene: TRBJ2-1; D gene: TRBD2
CDR3 protein: CASSVVAGEGNTEAFF; CDR3 DNA: TGTGCCAGCAGCGTAGTGGCAGGAGAGGGGAACACTGAAGCTTTCTTT; CDR3 length: 16; clone size: NA; V gene: TRBV9; J gene: TRBJ1-1; D gene: NA
CDR3 protein: CAISGLPSSYEQYF; CDR3 DNA: TGTGCCATCAGTGGGCTTCCTTCCTCCTACGAGCAGTACTTC; CDR3 length: 14; clone size: NA; V gene: TRBV10-3; J gene: TRBJ2-7; D gene: NA
CDR3 protein: CSGGQGSPAEAFF; CDR3 DNA: TGCAGCGGGGGACAGGGGTCTCCAGCTGAAGCTTTCTTT; CDR3 length: 13; clone size: few; V gene: TRBV29-1; J gene: TRBJ1-1; D gene: TRBD1
CDR3 protein: CASSVAETDLGQFF; CDR3 DNA: TGTGCCAGCAGCGTAGCTGAGACAGATCTTGGGCAGTTCTTC; CDR3 length: 14; clone size: NA; V gene: TRBV9; J gene: TRBJ2-1; D gene: NA
CDR3 protein: CASSRQWGDDEQFF; CDR3 DNA: TGTGCCAGCAGCCGTCAGTGGGGGGACGATGAGCAGTTCTTC; CDR3 length: 14; clone size: NA; V gene: TRBV6-4; J gene: TRBJ2-1; D gene: NA
CDR3 protein: CASSAPNEAGDYNEQFF; CDR3 DNA: TGTGCCAGCAGTGCCCCGAATGAAGCGGGGGATTACAATGAGCAGTTCTTC; CDR3 length: 17; clone size: once; V gene: TRBV27; J gene: TRBJ2-1; D gene: TRBD2
CDR3 protein: CAIGVPSRDREIQTQYF; CDR3 DNA: TGTGCCATCGGTGTGCCGAGCCGGGACAGGGAGATCCAGACCCAGTACTTC; CDR3 length: 17; clone size: NA; V gene: TRBV10-3; J gene: TRBJ2-5; D gene: TRBD1
CDR3 protein: CASSSLGSGEQPQHF; CDR3 DNA: TGTGCCAGCAGCTCCCTTGGCTCGGGGGAGCAGCCCCAGCATTTT; CDR3 length: 15; clone size: few; V gene: TRBV7-9; J gene: TRBJ1-5; D gene: NA
CDR3 protein: CASSVGTGDQPQHF; CDR3 DNA: TGTGCCAGCAGCGTAGGGACCGGGGATCAGCCCCAGCATTTT; CDR3 length: 14; clone size: few; V gene: TRBV9; J gene: TRBJ1-5; D gene: NA
CDR3 protein: CASSEQVGTEANGYTF; CDR3 DNA: TGTGCCAGCAGTGAGCAAGTCGGGACAGAAGCTAACGGCTACACCTTC; CDR3 length: 16; clone size: NA; V gene: TRBV6-4; J gene: TRBJ1-2; D gene: TRBD1
CDR3 protein: CASSLQGLLDTQYF; CDR3 DNA: TGTGCCAGCAGTTTACAGGGGTTGTTGGATACGCAGTATTTT; CDR3 length: 14; clone size: NA; V gene: TRBV27; J gene: TRBJ2-3; D gene: NA
CDR3 protein: CASSLVAGESHEQYF; CDR3 DNA: TGTGCCAGCAGCTTAGTTGCAGGGGAGTCCCACGAGCAGTACTTC; CDR3 length: 15; clone size: NA; V gene: TRBV7-8; J gene: TRBJ2-7; D gene: NA
CDR3 protein: CASSARSPGQRNTGELFF; CDR3 DNA: TGCGCCAGCAGCGCGAGATCTCCGGGACAGAGAAACACCGGGGAGCTGTTTTTT; CDR3 length: 18; clone size: NA; V gene: TRBV10-1; J gene: TRBJ2-2; D gene: TRBD1
CDR3 protein: CASSQDWGGHDTQYF; CDR3 DNA: TGCGCCAGCAGCCAAGATTGGGGGGGCCACGATACGCAGTATTTT; CDR3 length: 15; clone size: NA; V gene: TRBV4-1; J gene: TRBJ2-3; D gene: NA
CDR3 protein: CASSLLDSLLGYTF; CDR3 DNA: TGTGCCAGCAGCTTATTAGACAGTCTACTTGGCTACACCTTC; CDR3 length: 14; clone size: once; V gene: TRBV13; J gene: TRBJ1-2; D gene: NA
CDR3 protein: CASSTGGNSPLHF; CDR3 DNA: TGTGCCAGCAGTACAGGGGGTAATTCACCCCTCCACTTT; CDR3 length: 13; clone size: NA; V gene: TRBV6-5; J gene: TRBJ1-6; D gene: TRBD1
CDR3 protein: CASSSGGAWETQYF; CDR3 DNA: TGTGCTAGCAGTTCAGGGGGCGCGTGGGAGACCCAGTACTTC; CDR3 length: 14; clone size: NA; V gene: TRBV7-7; J gene: TRBJ2-5; D gene: TRBD1
CDR3 protein: CASSLGAGSGANVLTF; CDR3 DNA: TGTGCCAGCAGTTTGGGGGCAGGTTCCGGGGCCAACGTCCTGACTTTC; CDR3 length: 16; clone size: NA; V gene: TRBV27; J gene: TRBJ2-6; D gene: NA
CDR3 protein: CSVERQGADYGYTF; CDR3 DNA: TGCAGCGTTGAAAGACAGGGGGCGGACTATGGCTACACCTTC; CDR3 length: 14; clone size: NA; V gene: TRBV29-1; J gene: TRBJ1-2; D gene: TRBD1
CDR3 protein: CASSQSPGQGDNEQFF; CDR3 DNA: TGTGCCAGCAGCCAAAGTCCGGGACAGGGAGACAATGAGCAGTTCTTC; CDR3 length: 16; clone size: few; V gene: TRBV14; J gene: TRBJ2-1; D gene: TRBD1
CDR3 protein: CASSESTGGASYGYTF; CDR3 DNA: TGTGCCAGCAGTGAAAGCACGGGGGGCGCGTCCTATGGCTACACCTTC; CDR3 length: 16; clone size: NA; V gene: TRBV6-4; J gene: TRBJ1-2; D gene: NA
CDR3 protein: CAWSGLDQPQHF; CDR3 DNA: TGTGCCTGGAGTGGACTAGATCAGCCCCAGCATTTT; CDR3 length: 12; clone size: NA; V gene: TRBV30; J gene: TRBJ1-5; D gene: NA
CDR3 protein: CASSYDRGEQPQHF; CDR3 DNA: TGTGCCAGCAGTTATGACAGAGGAGAGCAGCCCCAGCATTTT; CDR3 length: 14; clone size: NA; V gene: TRBV7-8; J gene: TRBJ1-5; D gene: NA
CDR3 protein: CASSEQGASADTQYF; CDR3 DNA: TGTGCCAGCAGTGAACAGGGGGCTAGTGCAGATACGCAGTATTTT; CDR3 length: 15; clone size: NA; V gene: TRBV6-1; J gene: TRBJ2-3; D gene: TRBD1
CDR3 protein: CASSAFIYHDKSRANVLTF; CDR3 DNA: TGTGCCAGCAGCGCGTTTATATACCATGACAAAAGTCGGGCCAACGTCCTGACTTTC; CDR3 length: 19; clone size: NA; V gene: TRBV7-9; J gene: TRBJ2-6; D gene: NA
CDR3 protein: CASSLTRGRETQYF; CDR3 DNA: TGTGCCAGCAGCTTAACGCGGGGACGAGAGACCCAGTACTTC; CDR3 length: 14; clone size: NA; V gene: TRBV7-9; J gene: TRBJ2-5; D gene: NA
CDR3 protein: CATQGQGGSAEAFF; CDR3 DNA: TGTGCCACCCAGGGACAGGGTGGCAGCGCTGAAGCTTTCTTT; CDR3 length: 14; clone size: NA; V gene: TRBV6-5; J gene: TRBJ1-1; D gene: TRBD1
CDR3 protein: CASSSRLAGAEDTQYF; CDR3 DNA: TGTGCCAGCAGCTCGCGACTAGCGGGGGCCGAAGATACGCAGTATTTT; CDR3 length: 16; clone size: NA; V gene: TRBV4-2; J gene: TRBJ2-3; D gene: TRBD2
CDR3 protein: CASSSQRGGRETQYF; CDR3 DNA: TGTGCCAGCAGCAGCCAGCGGGGTGGCAGAGAGACCCAGTACTTC; CDR3 length: 15; clone size: NA; V gene: TRBV5-6; J gene: TRBJ2-5; D gene: TRBD2
CDR3 protein: CASSLGLNQPQHF; CDR3 DNA: TGTGCCAGCAGTTTAGGTCTAAATCAGCCCCAGCATTTT; CDR3 length: 13; clone size: NA; V gene: TRBV27; J gene: TRBJ1-5; D gene: NA
CDR3 protein: CASSLYAGENEKLFF; CDR3 DNA: TGTGCCAGCAGTTTATATGCAGGGGAAAATGAAAAACTGTTTTTT; CDR3 length: 15; clone size: NA; V gene: TRBV27; J gene: TRBJ1-4; D gene: NA
CDR3 protein: CASSDGDRGRSDTQYF; CDR3 DNA: TGTGCCAGCAGTGACGGGGACAGGGGGCGATCAGATACGCAGTATTTT; CDR3 length: 16; clone size: NA; V gene: TRBV28; J gene: TRBJ2-3; D gene: TRBD1